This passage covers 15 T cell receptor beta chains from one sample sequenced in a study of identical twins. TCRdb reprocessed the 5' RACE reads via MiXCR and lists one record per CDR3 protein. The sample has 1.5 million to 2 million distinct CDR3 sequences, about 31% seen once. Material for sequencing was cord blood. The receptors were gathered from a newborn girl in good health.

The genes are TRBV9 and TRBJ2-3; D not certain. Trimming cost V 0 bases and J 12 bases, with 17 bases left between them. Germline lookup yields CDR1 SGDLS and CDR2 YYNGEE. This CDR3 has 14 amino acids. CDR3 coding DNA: TGTGCCAGCAGCGTAGGGAAAGATCTGGTTTTTCAGTATTTT. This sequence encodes CASSVGKDLVFQYF.

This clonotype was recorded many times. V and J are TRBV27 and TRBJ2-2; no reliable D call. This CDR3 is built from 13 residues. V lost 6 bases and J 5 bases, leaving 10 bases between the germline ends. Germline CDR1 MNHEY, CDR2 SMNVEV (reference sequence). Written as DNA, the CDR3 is TGTGCCAGCAGCCTCTTGGGTACCGGGGAGCTGTTTTTT. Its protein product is CASSLLGTGELFF.

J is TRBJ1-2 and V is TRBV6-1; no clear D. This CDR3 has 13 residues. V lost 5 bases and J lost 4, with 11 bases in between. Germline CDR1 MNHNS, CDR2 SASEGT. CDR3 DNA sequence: TGTGCCAGCAGTTTTCCCGGACGCTATGGCTACACCTTC. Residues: CASSFPGRYGYTF.

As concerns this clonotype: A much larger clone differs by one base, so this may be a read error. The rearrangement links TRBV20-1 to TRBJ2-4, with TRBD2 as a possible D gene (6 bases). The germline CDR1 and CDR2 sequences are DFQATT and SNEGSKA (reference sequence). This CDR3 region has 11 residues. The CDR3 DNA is TGCAGAGCCGGGACTCCCAATGAGCAGTACTTC. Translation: CRAGTPNEQYF.

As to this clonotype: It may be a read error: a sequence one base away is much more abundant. As DNA, the CDR3 is TGCGCCAGCAGCTTGACGCCCCCGCCTAGCGCAACAGATACGCAGTATTTT. Its protein is CASSLTPPPSATDTQYF. This chain connects TRBV5-1 to TRBJ2-3; D might be TRBD2 (6 bases). The CDR3 is made up of 17 amino acids. V was clipped by 1 base and J by 3 bases, with 18 bases between them. Germline V gives CDR1 SGHRS, CDR2 YFSETQ. Full variable domain (remainder filled in from reference TRBV5-1 and TRBJ2-3): KAGVTQTPRYLIKTRGQQVTLSCSPISGHRSVSWYQQTPGQGLQFLFEYFSETQRNKGNFPGRFSGRQFSNSRSEMNVSTLELGDSALYLCASSLTPPPSATDTQYFGPGTRLTVL.

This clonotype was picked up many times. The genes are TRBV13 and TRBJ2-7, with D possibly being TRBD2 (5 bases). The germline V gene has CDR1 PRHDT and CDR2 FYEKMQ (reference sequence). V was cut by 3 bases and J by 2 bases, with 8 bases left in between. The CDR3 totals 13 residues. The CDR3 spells CASSFGETYEQYF. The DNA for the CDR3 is TGTGCCAGCAGCTTCGGGGAGACCTACGAGCAGTACTTC.

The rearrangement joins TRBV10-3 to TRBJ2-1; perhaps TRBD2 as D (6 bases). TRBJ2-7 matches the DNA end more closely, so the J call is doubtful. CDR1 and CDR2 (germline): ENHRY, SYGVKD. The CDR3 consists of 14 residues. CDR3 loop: CAIRLAETYNEQYF. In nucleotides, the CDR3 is TGTGCCATCAGACTAGCTGAGACCTACAATGAGCAGTACTTC.

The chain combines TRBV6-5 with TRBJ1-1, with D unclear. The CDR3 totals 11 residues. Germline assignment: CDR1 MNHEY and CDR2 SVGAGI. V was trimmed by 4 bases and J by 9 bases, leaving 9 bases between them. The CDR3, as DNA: TGTGCCAGCAGTTGGGAAAGGAAAGCTTTCTTT. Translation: CASSWERKAFF.

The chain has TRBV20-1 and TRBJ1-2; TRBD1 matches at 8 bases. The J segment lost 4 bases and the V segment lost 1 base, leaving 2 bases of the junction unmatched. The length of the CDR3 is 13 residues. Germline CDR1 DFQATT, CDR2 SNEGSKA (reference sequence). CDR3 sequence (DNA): TGCAGTGCTAGAGTTCAGGGGGCCTATGGCTACACCTTC. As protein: CSARVQGAYGYTF.

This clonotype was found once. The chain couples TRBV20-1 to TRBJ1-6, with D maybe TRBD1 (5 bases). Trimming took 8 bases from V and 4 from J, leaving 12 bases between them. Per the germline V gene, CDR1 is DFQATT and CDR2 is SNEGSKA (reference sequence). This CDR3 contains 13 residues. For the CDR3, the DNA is TGCAGTTATTCGTCAGGGTATAATTCACCCCTCCACTTT. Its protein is CSYSSGYNSPLHF.

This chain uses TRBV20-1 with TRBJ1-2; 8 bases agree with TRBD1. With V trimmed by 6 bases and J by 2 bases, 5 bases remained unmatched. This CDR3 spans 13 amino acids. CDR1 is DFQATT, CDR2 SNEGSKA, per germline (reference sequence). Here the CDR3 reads CSAARQGNYGYTF. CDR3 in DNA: TGCAGTGCAGCCCGACAGGGGAACTATGGCTACACCTTC.

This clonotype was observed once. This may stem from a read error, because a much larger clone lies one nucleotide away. The CDR3 coding sequence is TGCAGCGTTGGGGGAAAAGGGCCCAATCAGCCCCACCATTTT. It is translated as CSVGGKGPNQPHHF. The J gene is TRBJ1-5, the V gene TRBV29-1, with D unresolved. This CDR3 contains 14 residues. CDR1 and CDR2 (germline): SQVTM, ANQGSEA.

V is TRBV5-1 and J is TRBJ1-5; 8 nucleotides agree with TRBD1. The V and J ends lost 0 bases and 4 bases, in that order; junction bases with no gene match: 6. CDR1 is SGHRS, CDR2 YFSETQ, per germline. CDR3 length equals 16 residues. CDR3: CASSLGTTGVNQPQHF. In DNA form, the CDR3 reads TGCGCCAGCAGCTTGGGGACGACAGGGGTAAATCAGCCCCAGCATTTT.

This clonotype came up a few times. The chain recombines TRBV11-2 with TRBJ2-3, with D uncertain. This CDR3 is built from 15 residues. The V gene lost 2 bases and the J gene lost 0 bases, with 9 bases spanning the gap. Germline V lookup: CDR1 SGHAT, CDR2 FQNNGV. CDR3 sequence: CASSLIQPSTDTQYF. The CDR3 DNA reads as TGTGCCAGCAGCTTAATTCAGCCTAGCACAGATACGCAGTATTTT.

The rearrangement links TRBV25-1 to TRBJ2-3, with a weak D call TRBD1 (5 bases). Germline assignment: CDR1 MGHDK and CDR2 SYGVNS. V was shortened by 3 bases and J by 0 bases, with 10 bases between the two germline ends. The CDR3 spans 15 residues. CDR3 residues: CASSESYRSTDTQYF. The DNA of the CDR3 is TGTGCCAGCAGTGAGTCATACAGGAGCACAGATACGCAGTATTTT. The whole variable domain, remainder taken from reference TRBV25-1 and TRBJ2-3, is EADIYQTPRYLVIGTGKKITLECSQTMGHDKMYWYQQDPGMELHLIHYSYGVNSTEKGDLSSESTVSRIRTEHFPLTLESARPSHTSQYLCASSESYRSTDTQYFGPGTRLTVL.